The 31 T cell receptor beta chains listed next were all sequenced from one sample in a study of T cell responses to AZD1222 COVID-19 vaccine. Here immunoSEQ multiplex PCR was the method, and the copy in TCRdb shows in-frame clones only, minus some. The table lists tens of thousands of clones, 88% of them singletons. The source was peripheral blood, collected on day 0 of MenACWY control vaccination. These receptors came from an adult in good health.

This chain uses TRBV10-1 with TRBJ2-2; 11 bases fit TRBD2. Germline assignment: CDR1 WNHNN and CDR2 SYGVQD (reference sequence). This CDR3 region has 15 residues. With 3 bases clipped from V and 6 bases from J, the junction kept 3 bases outside the gene matches. The CDR3 DNA reads TGCGCCAGCAGTGAAGTAGCGGGAGGGTCCGGGGAGCTGTTTTTT. Protein product: CASSEVAGGSGELFF.

The V and J genes are TRBV28 and TRBJ1-5, with TRBD1 matching over 8 bases. The trim removed 6 bases at V and 9 bases at J, leaving 13 bases unmatched. The CDR3 has 15 residues. In germline, CDR1 is MDHEN, CDR2 SYDVKM. The CDR3: CASSLTNQDRAPQHF. CDR3 bases: TGTGCCAGCAGCCTCACGAACCAGGACAGGGCGCCCCAGCATTTT.

The rearrangement links TRBV7-3 to TRBJ2-7, with TRBD1 as a possible D gene (6 bases). The CDR3 length is 14 residues. Trimming took 5 bases from V and 3 from J, leaving 14 bases between them. Per germline, CDR1 SGHTA and CDR2 FQGTGA. The CDR3 here is CASSGGPTNYEQYF. In DNA, the CDR3 is TGTGCCAGCAGCGGGGGCCCCACCAACTACGAGCAGTACTTC. The whole variable domain, filled in from reference TRBV7-3 and TRBJ2-7, reads GAGVSQTPSNKVTEKGKYVELRCDPISGHTALYWYRQSLGQGPEFLIYFQGTGAADDSGLPNDRFFAVRPEGSVSTLKIQRTERGDSAVYLCASSGGPTNYEQYFGPGTRLTVT.

The V gene is TRBV19, the J gene TRBJ1-1, with D hard to call. Germline V lookup: CDR1 LNHDA, CDR2 SQIVND (reference sequence). V lost 6 bases to trimming and J lost 6 bases, with 14 bases between them. This CDR3 region has 13 residues. DNA for the CDR3: TGTGCCAGTAGGCTCGGAAGGGTTGCTGAAGCTTTCTTT. It is translated as CASRLGRVAEAFF.

This clone was recorded once. This chain connects TRBV28 to TRBJ1-2, with 10 bases lining up with TRBD1. CDR1 is MDHEN, CDR2 SYDVKM, per germline. Losses at the gene ends were 10 bases for V and 9 bases for J; bases not matched to a gene: 11. This CDR3 has 13 amino acids. This CDR3 is CAIIDRGRGSYTF. As DNA, the CDR3 is TGTGCCATTATCGACAGGGGGCGCGGAAGCTACACCTTC.

The chain links TRBV18 to TRBJ2-2; the D call may be TRBD1 or TRBD2 (5 bases each). Germline CDR1 is KGHSH and CDR2 is LQKENI. The V end was cut by 4 bases, the J end by 7 bases, with 13 bases between. The CDR3 runs to 14 residues. In DNA form, the CDR3 reads TGTGCCAGCTCACGGGACCAACGGGGCGGGGAGCTGTTTTTT. Encoded protein: CASSRDQRGGELFF.

This clone has more than one count but fewer than ten. The gene calls are TRBV7-2 and TRBJ2-5; TRBD2 aligns across 8 bases. The CDR3 loop spans 16 amino acids. Germline CDR1 and CDR2: SGHTA and FQGNSA. After removal of 4 bases from V and 5 bases from J, the junction contained 12 bases not matched to a gene. CDR3: CASSSQVIAGWETQYF. The CDR3 nucleotides are TGTGCCAGCAGCTCCCAGGTGATAGCGGGATGGGAGACCCAGTACTTC.

This chain joins TRBV4-2 and TRBJ2-7; 7 nucleotides align to TRBD2. This CDR3 region has 18 residues. J gave up 3 bases and V 1 base, and 15 bases lay outside the gene matches. Germline loops: CDR1 LGHNA, CDR2 YNFKEQ. The CDR3 DNA reads TGTGCCAGCAGCCAAGGTCCCCTGACTAGCATAGCTGTCTACGAGCAGTACTTC. This sequence encodes CASSQGPLTSIAVYEQYF.

The V call is TRBV18, the J call TRBJ1-1; 7 bases agree with TRBD1. The ends lost 1 base at V and 1 base at J; junction bases unmatched: 0. Germline V gives CDR1 KGHSH, CDR2 LQKENI. CDR3 length: 14 amino acids. The CDR3 bases are TGTGCCAGCTCACCACGGACAGGGAACACTGAAGCTTTCTTT. As protein: CASSPRTGNTEAFF.

V is TRBV18 and J is TRBJ1-1; tentative D call: TRBD1 (6 bases). The CDR3 covers 17 residues. V was clipped by 2 bases and J by 2 bases, with 18 bases between them. From germline, CDR1 is KGHSH and CDR2 LQKENI. The CDR3 sequence is CASSPIEQGLTNTEAFF. The CDR3 DNA reads as TGTGCCAGCTCACCAATTGAACAGGGATTAACCAACACTGAAGCTTTCTTT. The full variable domain, rest sourced from reference TRBV18 and TRBJ1-1, is NAGVMQNPRHLVRRRGQEARLRCSPMKGHSHVYWYRQLPEEGLKFMVYLQKENIIDESGMPKERFSAEFPKEGPSILRIQQVVRGDSAAYFCASSPIEQGLTNTEAFFGQGTRLTVV.

J is TRBJ2-5 and V is TRBV11-3; 7 bases map to TRBD2. V was pared by 5 bases and J by 5 bases, with 5 bases of the junction left unmatched. This CDR3 comprises 13 residues. Per germline, CDR1 SGHNT and CDR2 YENEEA. CDR3 sequence reads: CASSPTGGETQYF. The DNA of the CDR3 is TGTGCCAGCAGCCCCACCGGGGGGGAGACCCAGTACTTC.

V and J are TRBV6-5 and TRBJ1-2; D unresolved. This CDR3 region has 13 residues. In germline, CDR1 is MNHEY, CDR2 SVGAGI. Trimming shortened V by 2 bases and J by 1 base, and 5 bases separated the two germline ends. Here the CDR3 reads CASSYHDNYGYTF. CDR3 sequence (DNA): TGTGCCAGCAGTTACCACGATAACTATGGCTACACCTTC.

The rearrangement links TRBV7-3 to TRBJ2-1, with D maybe TRBD2 (6 bases). The length of the CDR3 is 15 residues. With 5 bases removed from V and 3 bases from J, the gap between germline ends came to 14 bases. CDR1 and CDR2 from the germline V gene are SGHTA and FQGTGA. CDR3 sequence (DNA): TGTGCCAGCAGCCCCAAGACTAGTCTCTACAATGAGCAGTTCTTC. Translation gives CASSPKTSLYNEQFF.

The V call is TRBV18, the J call TRBJ2-7; 9 nucleotides match TRBD1. CDR3 length equals 15 residues. Unmatched junction bases numbered 5, after V lost 4 bases and J lost 1 base. Per the germline V gene, CDR1 is KGHSH and CDR2 is LQKENI. In DNA form, the CDR3 reads TGTGCCAGCTCACAACAGGGGGCTATTTCCTACGAGCAGTACTTC. This encodes CASSQQGAISYEQYF.

The chain combines TRBV2 with TRBJ1-1; possible D gene TRBD1, 6 bases. This CDR3 is built from 14 residues. Germline CDR1 is SNHLY and CDR2 is FYNNEI. V gave up 2 bases and J gave up 5 bases, with 12 bases separating them. For the CDR3, the DNA is TGTGCCAGCAGTGAATTGGCAGGACAGACTGAAGCTTTCTTT. This sequence encodes CASSELAGQTEAFF.

The CDR3 DNA reads as TGTGCCAGCAGCTTACGCAGGGGGGGAGAGACCCAGTACTTC. Protein sequence: CASSLRRGGETQYF. The chain employs TRBV7-2 and TRBJ2-5; D assignment may be TRBD1 or TRBD2 (7 bases each). This CDR3 contains 14 residues. Germline V lookup: CDR1 SGHTA, CDR2 FQGNSA. V lost 2 bases to trimming and J lost 4 bases, with 11 bases between them.

The chain carries TRBV3-1 (or the pseudogene TRBV3-2) and TRBJ2-2; the D is unclear. The ends were cut back, 1 base at V and 7 bases at J, with 13 bases in the middle. Germline V gives CDR1 LGHDT, CDR2 YNNKEL (reference sequence). The CDR3 runs 15 residues. The CDR3 DNA reads as TGTGCCAGCAGCCAAGGGAGTAGTAATATCGGGGAGCTGTTTTTT. Translating gives CASSQGSSNIGELFF.

In nucleotides, the CDR3 is TGTGCCAGTAGGACGGGTGCTGGAAACACCATATATTTT. Encoded protein: CASRTGAGNTIYF. The chain joins TRBV19 to TRBJ1-3; no definite D call. In germline, CDR1 is LNHDA, CDR2 SQIVND (reference sequence). The length of the CDR3 is 13 residues. Trimming stripped 6 bases from V and 2 bases from J, with 8 bases between.

This chain connects TRBV7-2 to TRBJ2-7; D may be TRBD1 (7 bases). CDR1 SGHTA and CDR2 FQGNSA come from the germline V gene. The CDR3 is 14 amino acids. Trimming left V 2 bases short and J 3 bases short, with 11 bases between. As DNA, the CDR3 is TGTGCCAGCAGCTTACGGCAGGGGGGCTACGAGCAGTACTTC. Translation: CASSLRQGGYEQYF.

The chain employs TRBV7-2 and TRBJ1-1; a weak D match, TRBD1 (5 bases). The CDR3 loop spans 17 amino acids. CDR1 is SGHTA, CDR2 FQGNSA, per germline. V dropped 1 base and J dropped 1 base, with 16 bases sitting between them. The CDR3 DNA reads as TGTGCCAGCAGCTTAGAAGGGGCAGGCCAATGGAACACTGAAGCTTTCTTT. Its protein product is CASSLEGAGQWNTEAFF. The complete variable domain, with remaining parts taken from reference TRBV7-2 and TRBJ1-1, reads GAGVSQSPSNKVTEKGKDVELRCDPISGHTALYWYRQSLGQGLEFLIYFQGNSAPDKSGLPSDRFSAERTGGSVSTLTIQRTQQEDSAVYLCASSLEGAGQWNTEAFFGQGTRLTVV.

This chain uses TRBV10-1 with TRBJ1-5; D gene uncertain. V gave up 6 bases and J gave up 5 bases, with 11 bases separating them. The CDR3 is 13 amino acids. Germline-derived CDR1 and CDR2 are WNHNN and SYGVQD (reference sequence). The chain's CDR3 is CASSLSSDQPQHF. In DNA, the CDR3 is TGCGCCAGCAGCTTGTCCAGCGATCAGCCCCAGCATTTT.

This chain uses TRBV9 with TRBJ2-7, with D possibly called TRBD1 or TRBD2 (5 bases each). Trimming pared 4 bases from V and 1 base from J, leaving 12 bases between. The CDR3 totals 14 residues. Germline CDR1 is SGDLS and CDR2 is YYNGEE. The CDR3 DNA reads as TGTGCCAGCAGCTTAAGGGACCTATCCTACGAGCAGTACTTC. Protein sequence: CASSLRDLSYEQYF.

The chain links TRBV5-4 to TRBJ2-4, with D perhaps matching TRBD1 (6 bases). The CDR3 has 14 residues. V lost 0 bases and J 10 bases, leaving 14 bases between the germline ends. Germline assignment: CDR1 SGHNT and CDR2 YYREEE (reference sequence). This CDR3 is CASSLARRTDIQYF. Written as DNA, the CDR3 is TGTGCCAGCAGCTTGGCCCGGAGGACAGATATTCAGTACTTC.

The V call is TRBV6-5, the J call TRBJ2-1; D call uncertain. The CDR3 is 11 residues long. The germline V gene has CDR1 MNHEY and CDR2 SVGAGI. Trimming took 2 bases from V and 7 from J, leaving 3 bases between them. CDR3 protein: CASSYNNEQFF. The CDR3 DNA reads as TGTGCCAGCAGTTACAATAATGAGCAGTTCTTC.

The rearrangement links TRBV11-3 to TRBJ2-7; the D is unclear. V was trimmed by 4 bases and J by 8 bases, leaving 12 bases between them. Looked up from germline, CDR1 is SGHNT and CDR2 is YENEEA. The CDR3 consists of 12 residues. CDR3 loop: CASSSAGPKQYF. Written as DNA, the CDR3 is TGTGCCAGCAGCTCCGCCGGCCCTAAGCAGTACTTC.

The table lists this clone with a count of one. This chain joins TRBV5-6 and TRBJ2-5, with a possible D match to TRBD1 (5 bases). The ends were cut back, 1 base at V and 2 bases at J, with 9 bases in the middle. This CDR3 is 14 amino acids long. The V gene's germline CDR1 is SGHDT and CDR2 YYEEEE. Written as DNA, the CDR3 is TGTGCCAGCAGCTTGTGGGGCAGACAAGAGACCCAGTACTTC. It encodes CASSLWGRQETQYF.

The rearrangement uses TRBV25-1 and TRBJ1-3; maybe TRBD1 (5 bases). Germline lookup yields CDR1 MGHDK and CDR2 SYGVNS. This CDR3 is 15 amino acids long. The V gene lost 3 bases and the J gene lost 2 bases, with 11 bases spanning the gap. The CDR3 nucleotides read TGTGCCAGCAGTGACCGGGACGACCCTGGAAACACCATATATTTT. It yields the protein CASSDRDDPGNTIYF.

This clone was found once. The CDR3 sequence is CASSELDSQQFF. The CDR3 bases are TGTGCCAGCAGCGAATTGGACAGCCAGCAGTTCTTC. The chain combines TRBV9 with TRBJ2-1; D may be TRBD1 (6 bases). The CDR3 extends over 12 amino acids. Trimming shortened V by 3 bases and J by 11 bases, and 12 bases separated the two germline ends. The germline gives CDR1 SGDLS, CDR2 YYNGEE.

The chain carries TRBV5-6 and TRBJ2-2; TRBD2 might be the D (5 bases). The V gene's germline CDR1 is SGHDT and CDR2 YYEEEE. V lost 0 bases to trimming and J lost 0 bases, with 9 bases between them. This CDR3 is 16 amino acids long. The CDR3 DNA follows: TGTGCCAGCAGCTTGGGACTACACTCGAACACCGGGGAGCTGTTTTTT. Amino acid sequence: CASSLGLHSNTGELFF.

The V call is TRBV6-5, the J call TRBJ1-2; TRBD1 is a possible D gene (5 bases). The V gene lost 5 bases and the J gene lost 4 bases, with 11 bases spanning the gap. This CDR3 has 13 amino acids. Germline V lookup: CDR1 MNHEY, CDR2 SVGAGI. The CDR3 loop is CASSRDGFYGYTF. The CDR3, as DNA: TGTGCCAGCAGTCGGGACGGCTTCTATGGCTACACCTTC.

This chain links TRBV5-1 with TRBJ1-1, with D unresolved. V lost 4 bases and J 4 bases, leaving 17 bases between the germline ends. CDR3 length: 15 amino acids. In germline, CDR1 is SGHRS, CDR2 YFSETQ. CDR3 in DNA: TGCGCCAGCAGCCCCTTGAGGCGTTTAACCACTGAAGCTTTCTTT. Translation gives CASSPLRRLTTEAFF. Full variable domain (rest looked up from reference TRBV5-1 and TRBJ1-1): KAGVTQTPRYLIKTRGQQVTLSCSPISGHRSVSWYQQTPGQGLQFLFEYFSETQRNKGNFPGRFSGRQFSNSRSEMNVSTLELGDSALYLCASSPLRRLTTEAFFGQGTRLTVV.